These 10 T cell receptor beta chains share one sample of origin, sequenced in a study of T cell responses to AZD1222 COVID-19 vaccine. Sequenced by immunoSEQ multiplex PCR; TCRdb stores in-frame clones only, minus some. This sample has fewer than 150,000 clones; roughly 91% occur once, and the top ten carry approximately 5%. The starting material was peripheral blood, obtained 28 days after the second AZD1222 dose. The receptors here all came from an adult who received the AZD1222 COVID-19 vaccine.

J is TRBJ2-3 and V is TRBV27; no definite D call. Trimming pared 9 bases from V and 4 bases from J, leaving 11 bases between. CDR3 length: 12 amino acids. The germline gives CDR1 MNHEY, CDR2 SMNVEV (reference sequence). This CDR3 reads CASHARSDTQYF. CDR3 sequence (DNA): TGTGCCAGTCACGCAAGGTCAGATACGCAGTATTTT.

V is TRBV19 and J is TRBJ2-1; 8 bases align to TRBD2. CDR1 is LNHDA, CDR2 SQIVND, per germline (reference sequence). The V gene end was trimmed by 7 bases and the J gene end by 1 base; junction bases not matched to a gene: 12. The CDR3 has 17 residues. CDR3 nucleotide sequence: TGTGCCAGTACTCCCATCGTCAGCGGGAGTTCCTACAATGAGCAGTTCTTC. Translated, it gives CASTPIVSGSSYNEQFF.

The genes are TRBV7-9 and TRBJ2-1; 9 bases map to TRBD2. Germline assignment: CDR1 SEHNR and CDR2 FQNEAQ (reference sequence). The CDR3 contains 12 residues. The trim removed 3 bases at V and 12 bases at J, leaving 3 bases unmatched. The chain's CDR3 is CASSLGLASQFF. The CDR3 bases are TGTGCCAGCAGCTTGGGACTAGCCTCGCAGTTCTTC. Full variable domain (missing parts from reference TRBV7-9 and TRBJ2-1): DTGVSQNPRHKITKRGQNVTFRCDPISEHNRLYWYRQTLGQGPEFLTYFQNEAQLEKSRLLSDRFSAERPKGSFSTLEIQRTEQGDSAMYLCASSLGLASQFFGPGTRLTVL.

The rearrangement links TRBV12-5 to TRBJ1-6; TRBD1 aligns across 9 bases. From germline, CDR1 is LGHNT and CDR2 FRNRAP. This CDR3 has 21 residues. The V segment lost 0 bases and the J segment 10 bases; nucleotides outside the gene matches: 22. The CDR3 spells CASGLVLRLGDRDSGKSPLHF. In DNA, the CDR3 is TGTGCTAGTGGTTTGGTACTCCGATTAGGGGACAGGGACTCGGGGAAGTCACCCCTCCACTTT.

The chain combines TRBV9 with TRBJ2-2; either TRBD1 or TRBD2 may supply D (6 bases each). V shed 4 bases and J shed 5 bases, with 18 bases lying between them. In germline, CDR1 is SGDLS, CDR2 YYNGEE. CDR3 size: 16 residues. The CDR3 sequence is CASSPAGHPRTGELFF. DNA for the CDR3: TGTGCCAGCAGCCCCGCGGGACACCCGAGGACCGGGGAGCTGTTTTTT.

V gene TRBV27 combines with J gene TRBJ1-6; D is undetermined. Deletions cut 6 bases from V and 6 bases from J, with 12 bases between. The CDR3 runs 14 residues. Germline lookup yields CDR1 MNHEY and CDR2 SMNVEV (reference sequence). Written as DNA, the CDR3 is TGTGCCAGCAGGGGGTTTCTACTTAATTCACCCCTCCACTTT. Protein sequence: CASRGFLLNSPLHF.

The chain links TRBV5-1 to TRBJ1-4, with D tentatively TRBD1 (5 bases). The CDR3 has 14 amino acids. Germline assignment: CDR1 SGHRS and CDR2 YFSETQ. V was shortened by 4 bases and J by 8 bases, with 15 bases between the two germline ends. The CDR3 loop reads CASSAGNEGEKLFF. The CDR3 region has the DNA TGCGCCAGCAGCGCCGGCAACGAGGGGGAAAAACTGTTTTTT.

The chain employs TRBV7-2 and TRBJ1-2, with a tentative D call TRBD1 (5 bases). V lost 6 bases, J lost 8 bases, and 22 bases lay in between. CDR1 SGHTA and CDR2 FQGNSA come from the germline V gene. CDR3 length: 15 residues. The CDR3 loop reads CASRLGRDVIGGYTF. The CDR3 nucleotides are TGTGCCAGCAGGCTTGGGCGGGACGTCATAGGAGGCTACACCTTC.

Comment on this clone: At the DNA level, this CDR3 is encoded by other sequences in the same sample as well. This chain links TRBV6-5 with TRBJ1-4, with unresolved D. This CDR3 contains 14 residues. Germline lookup yields CDR1 MNHEY and CDR2 SVGAGI. Deletions cut 6 bases from V and 8 bases from J, with 16 bases between. In DNA form, the CDR3 reads TGTGCCAGCAGCCTACGAGGACTGGGGGAAAAACTGTTTTTT. It is translated as CASSLRGLGEKLFF.

V usage is TRBV9 and J usage is TRBJ1-2; 7 positions match TRBD1. After removal of 0 bases from V and 4 bases from J, the junction contained 6 bases not matched to a gene. The CDR3 has 15 amino acids. Germline lookup yields CDR1 SGDLS and CDR2 YYNGEE. Here the CDR3 reads CASSVGGTALYGYTF. DNA for the CDR3: TGTGCCAGCAGCGTAGGGGGGACAGCTCTCTATGGCTACACCTTC.